Each of the 20 T cell receptor beta chains below was sequenced from the same sample in a study of human T cells and chemical hapten exposure. Indicated time point: patch test 2, 6 weeks after DPC sensitization. Sample treatment: therapeutic diphenylcyclopropenone sensitization with weekly scalp DPC. TCRdb ran MiXCR on the RACE reads and lists one entry per CDR3 protein. This sample has just over 350,000 distinct CDR3 sequences; more than 5% occur once, and the top ten carry around 6.1%. The sequences come from whole blood, collected in connection with sensitization to the hapten diphenylcyclopropenone (DPC). Receptors originate from a woman between 18 and 29 years old with alopecia areata. Some clones in this sample may be carry-over from other donors' samples.

This clonotype was counted ten times or more. V usage is TRBV7-8 and J usage is TRBJ1-1; TRBD1 might be the D (5 bases). Trimming removed 3 bases from V and 0 bases from J, with 8 bases in between. From germline, CDR1 is SGHVS and CDR2 FQNEAQ. The CDR3 runs 14 residues. The CDR3 reads CASSLAGMNTEAFF. The CDR3 DNA follows: TGTGCCAGCAGCTTGGCAGGGATGAACACTGAAGCTTTCTTT.

This sequence joins TRBV29-1 and TRBJ2-2; D remains unclear. V was shortened by 2 bases and J by 3 bases, with 4 bases between the two germline ends. The CDR3 covers 12 residues. Germline CDR1 is SQVTM and CDR2 is ANQGSEA. The CDR3 bases are TGCAGCGTTGAACACGACACCGGGGAGCTGTTTTTT. Protein: CSVEHDTGELFF.

The V and J genes are TRBV7-2 and TRBJ2-1; TRBD1 is a possible D gene (6 bases). The CDR3 loop spans 15 amino acids. Deletions cut 2 bases from V and 4 bases from J, with 12 bases between. CDR1 SGHTA and CDR2 FQGNSA come from the germline V gene. The chain's CDR3 is CASSLQGNVYNEQFF. CDR3 in DNA: TGTGCCAGCAGCTTACAGGGGAATGTGTACAATGAGCAGTTCTTC.

This chain joins TRBV7-2 and TRBJ2-1; D is tentatively TRBD1 or TRBD2 (7 bases each). Germline V lookup: CDR1 SGHTA, CDR2 FQGNSA. CDR3 length: 14 amino acids. The V end was cut by 4 bases, the J end by 7 bases, with 14 bases between. The DNA for the CDR3 is TGTGCCAGCAGCTGGGGGGGGACAGCGAATGAGCAGTTCTTC. Protein product: CASSWGGTANEQFF.

There are many counts of this clonotype. The chain has TRBV6-2 or TRBV6-3 and TRBJ1-1; D unclear. The CDR3 length is 12 residues. The germline V gene encodes CDR1 MNHEY and CDR2 SVGEGT. V lost 1 base and J lost 6, with 6 bases in between. In nucleotides, the CDR3 is TGTGCCAGCAGTTACTGGAGCGCTGAAGCTTTCTTT. Its translation: CASSYWSAEAFF.

This clonotype was found a few times. V usage is TRBV6-5 and J usage is TRBJ2-5; 16 nucleotides match TRBD2. V shed 10 bases and J 11 bases; nucleotides not matched to a gene: 4. From germline, CDR1 is MNHEY and CDR2 SVGAGI. There are 12 residues in the CDR3. CDR3: CATGLAGGQQYF. The CDR3 DNA is TGTGCCACGGGACTAGCGGGGGGGCAGCAGTACTTC.

This clonotype came up a few times. V is TRBV5-6 and J is TRBJ1-1, with D unresolved. CDR1 is SGHDT and CDR2 is YYEEEE in the germline V gene. V lost 0 bases, J lost 6 bases, and 9 bases lay in between. CDR3 length: 13 residues. The CDR3: CASSLADGSEAFF. Written as DNA, the CDR3 is TGTGCCAGCAGCTTGGCCGACGGATCTGAAGCTTTCTTT.

The V and J genes are TRBV20-1 and TRBJ2-3; TRBD2 aligns across 16 bases. CDR3 length: 18 amino acids. The germline gives CDR1 DFQATT, CDR2 SNEGSKA (reference sequence). Unmatched junction bases numbered 17, after V lost 3 bases and J lost 11 bases. The CDR3 protein is CSASTIEGTGLAGGLQYF. CDR3 in DNA: TGCAGTGCTAGCACAATCGAGGGCACGGGACTAGCGGGGGGGCTGCAGTATTTT.

V usage is TRBV29-1 and J usage is TRBJ2-7, with 12 bases lining up with TRBD1. Trimming cost V 3 bases and J 12 bases; bases outside gene matches: 12. Germline V gene lookup returns CDR1 SQVTM and CDR2 ANQGSEA. The CDR3 has 14 amino acids. This chain's CDR3 is CSVDVLGTGGIRYF. In nucleotides, the CDR3 is TGCAGCGTTGACGTTCTAGGGACAGGGGGCATAAGGTACTTC.

The V call is TRBV6-2 or TRBV6-3, the J call TRBJ2-2; 9 positions agree with TRBD2. Germline values: CDR1 MNHEY, CDR2 SVGEGT. The trim removed 7 bases at V and 5 bases at J, leaving 8 bases unmatched. This CDR3 contains 15 residues. The CDR3 region has the DNA TGTGCCAGCATCGGACTAGCGTTTCGTACCGGGGAGCTGTTTTTT. It yields the protein CASIGLAFRTGELFF.

This chain uses TRBV4-3 with TRBJ2-2, with D perhaps TRBD1 or TRBD2 (5 bases each). CDR1 is LGHNA and CDR2 is YSLEER in the germline V gene. Trimming took off 4 bases at V and 1 base at J, with 19 bases between the two ends. This CDR3 region has 18 residues. CDR3 sequence: CASSRLEGFDKNTGELFF. Here the CDR3 DNA reads TGCGCCAGCAGCCGATTAGAGGGGTTCGACAAGAACACCGGGGAGCTGTTTTTT.

This clonotype was recorded many times. V and J are TRBV4-2 and TRBJ1-1; D is undetermined. The length of the CDR3 is 15 residues. Trimming removed 1 base from V and 0 bases from J, with 9 bases in between. Germline V lookup: CDR1 LGHNA, CDR2 YNFKEQ. Here the CDR3 reads CASSQVREVNTEAFF. In nucleotides, the CDR3 is TGTGCCAGCAGCCAAGTTCGGGAGGTGAACACTGAAGCTTTCTTT.

The chain carries TRBV11-2 and TRBJ2-5; TRBD1 might be the D (6 bases). The CDR3 totals 14 residues. Germline CDR1 SGHAT, CDR2 FQNNGV. Trimming pared 8 bases from V and 5 bases from J, leaving 18 bases between. CDR3 protein: CASSRGRRGETQYF. The CDR3 bases are TGTGCCAGCTCCCGGGGTCGCAGGGGCGAGACCCAGTACTTC.

This clonotype showed up many times. The gene calls are TRBV12-3 or TRBV12-4 and TRBJ2-2, with D perhaps matching TRBD2 (6 bases). This CDR3 is built from 15 residues. The V and J ends lost 5 bases and 4 bases respectively, with 14 bases between them. CDR3 in DNA: TGTGCCAGCAGTCTCGTAGCGGATTTCACCGGGGAGCTGTTTTTT. It encodes CASSLVADFTGELFF.

This clonotype was picked up many times. This CDR3 is CASSLLAYEQYF. CDR3 coding DNA: TGTGCCAGCAGTCTGCTAGCCTACGAGCAGTACTTC. V is TRBV28 and J is TRBJ2-7; no reliable D call. CDR3 length: 12 amino acids. Trimming took off 5 bases at V and 2 bases at J, with 7 bases between the two ends. The germline gives CDR1 MDHEN, CDR2 SYDVKM. The full variable domain, rest sourced from reference TRBV28 and TRBJ2-7, is DVKVTQSSRYLVKRTGEKVFLECVQDMDHENMFWYRQDPGLGLRLIYFSYDVKMKEKGDIPEGYSVSREKKERFSLILESASTNQTSMYLCASSLLAYEQYFGPGTRLTVT.

The table lists this clonotype with a few counts. The chain has TRBV7-2 and TRBJ2-5, with 8 nucleotides matching TRBD2. After removal of 3 bases from V and 9 bases from J, the junction contained 6 bases not matched to a gene. Germline V CDR1 and CDR2: SGHTA, FQGNSA. The CDR3 has 13 amino acids. CDR3 coding DNA: TGTGCCAGCAGCTTTAACGGGGGGGTGGCCCAGTACTTC. This sequence encodes CASSFNGGVAQYF. Full variable domain (remainder filled in from reference TRBV7-2 and TRBJ2-5): GAGVSQSPSNKVTEKGKDVELRCDPISGHTALYWYRQSLGQGLEFLIYFQGNSAPDKSGLPSDRFSAERTGGSVSTLTIQRTQQEDSAVYLCASSFNGGVAQYFGPGTRLLVL.

This clonotype was recorded at least ten times. CDR3 loop: CASSYSNGAEKLFF. CDR3 in DNA: TGTGCCAGCAGTTACTCGAACGGGGCTGAAAAACTGTTTTTT. The chain combines TRBV6-5 with TRBJ1-4, with a weak D call TRBD1 (5 bases). Germline V gene data show CDR1 as MNHEY and CDR2 as SVGAGI. V lost 0 bases to trimming and J lost 7 bases, with 9 bases between them. CDR3 size: 14 residues.

There are many counts of this clonotype. This rearrangement joins TRBV5-1 to TRBJ1-1; a possible D gene is TRBD1 (5 bases). V was pared by 1 base and J by 2 bases, with 12 bases between. This CDR3 spans 15 amino acids. The germline CDR1 and CDR2 sequences are SGHRS and YFSETQ. CDR3 in amino acids: CASSLSLTANTEAFF. Here the CDR3 DNA reads TGCGCCAGCAGCTTGTCGCTGACAGCAAACACTGAAGCTTTCTTT.

The chain joins TRBV12-3 or TRBV12-4 to TRBJ2-2; TRBD1 agrees at 8 bases. J lost 3 bases, V lost 7 bases, and 7 bases had no gene match. This CDR3 has 15 residues. The CDR3 DNA follows: TGTGCCAGCATCATGGACAGGGCGGACACCGGGGAGCTGTTTTTT. Protein product: CASIMDRADTGELFF.

This chain connects TRBV13 to TRBJ2-1; D might be TRBD1 or TRBD2, each matching 5 bases. Germline CDR1 reads PRHDT; CDR2 reads FYEKMQ (reference sequence). V dropped 2 bases and J dropped 2 bases, with 10 bases sitting between them. The CDR3 runs 15 residues. DNA of the CDR3: TGTGCCAGCAGCTTAACACTGGGGGCCTACAATGAGCAGTTCTTC. Translating it yields CASSLTLGAYNEQFF.